The present T cell receptor beta chain was sequenced within a study of T cell responses to AZD1222 COVID-19 vaccine. Study-level points and caveats: It was only a handful of AZD1222 recipients who were seropositive at baseline.

This CDR3 comprises 15 residues. V lost 6 bases to trimming and J lost 7 bases; unmatched junction nucleotides: 6. Germline lookup yields CDR1 MDHEN and CDR2 SYDVKM. Here immunoSEQ multiplex PCR was the method, and the copy in TCRdb shows in-frame clones only, minus some. Among around 99,000 clones listed, roughly nine tenths were seen once. For this clone: Its antigen is not identified.

The origin of this receptor is an adult in good health. Sequences were derived from peripheral blood, sampled on day 0 of AZD1222 vaccination. The chain carries TRBV28 and TRBJ2-1; the match to TRBD2 covers 13 bases. This chain's CDR3 is CASRTSGGRGNEQFF. The CDR3 nucleotides read TGTGCCAGCAGGACTAGCGGGGGGAGGGGAAATGAGCAGTTCTTC. Drawing the rest from reference TRBV28 and TRBJ2-1, the complete variable domain is DVKVTQSSRYLVKRTGEKVFLECVQDMDHENMFWYRQDPGLGLRLIYFSYDVKMKEKGDIPEGYSVSREKKERFSLILESASTNQTSMYLCASRTSGGRGNEQFFGPGTRLTVL.